This T cell receptor beta chain was obtained from a study of cytomegalovirus exposure and HLA in healthy donors. The J segment lost 6 bases and the V segment lost 4 bases, leaving 17 bases of the junction unmatched. Looked up from germline, CDR1 is LGHNA and CDR2 is YSLEER. CDR3 length: 19 amino acids. It was with 60 Vbeta and 13 Jbeta primers that the PCR ran. Here immunoSEQ multiplex PCR was the method, and the copy in TCRdb shows in-frame clones only, minus some. The sample yields about 120,000 clones, 60% to 80% seen once. As for this clone: Its specificity is unknown.

Regarding the study as a whole: Earlier analysis yielded a pattern in which most TCR beta V segments were productive about 87% or about 30% of the time.

The sample comprised PBMCs. This chain joins TRBV4-3 and TRBJ1-4; 10 nucleotides align to TRBD1. The sequence was obtained from a female donor in good health and CMV-seronegative. CDR3 bases: TGCGCCAGCAGCCCGGGTATCTTACGGGACAGGGGTAACGATGAAAAACTGTTTTTT. Translating gives CASSPGILRDRGNDEKLFF.